This TCR beta chain was obtained from a study of cytotoxic CD8 clonotypes in ibrutinib-treated CLL. Study summary: Among the samples, the mean was around 260,000 productive templates and approximately 91,000 productive rearrangements. Findings and caveats of the study: The study found clonality rose at ibrutinib response, then fell toward baseline at progression.

This clone was recorded once. Its antigen is as yet unknown. Sequencing used immunoSEQ multiplex PCR; TCRdb keeps in-frame clones, though not all of them. Of under 300,000 clones listed, around three quarters are singletons. The V gene end was trimmed by 10 bases and the J gene end by 2 bases; junction bases not matched to a gene: 7. CDR3 size: 14 residues. Germline CDR1 and CDR2: MGHRA and YSYEKL. The material was PBMCs, obtained after 24 months of ibrutinib treatment. The chain combines TRBV4-1 with TRBJ2-3, with 9 bases matching TRBD2. The receptor was derived from a human donor with chronic lymphocytic leukemia. CDR3 bases: TGCGCCACATCTAGCGGGACAGACACAGATACGCAGTATTTT. Its protein product is CATSSGTDTDTQYF.